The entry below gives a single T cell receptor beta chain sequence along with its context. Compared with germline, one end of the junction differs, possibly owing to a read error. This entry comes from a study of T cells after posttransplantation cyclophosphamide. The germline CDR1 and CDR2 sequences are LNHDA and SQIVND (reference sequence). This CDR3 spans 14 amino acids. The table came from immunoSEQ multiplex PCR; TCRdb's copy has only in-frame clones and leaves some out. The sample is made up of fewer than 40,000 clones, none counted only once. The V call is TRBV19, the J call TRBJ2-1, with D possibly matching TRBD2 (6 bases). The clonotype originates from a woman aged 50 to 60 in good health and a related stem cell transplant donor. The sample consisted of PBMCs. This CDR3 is CASSRESSYNGQFF. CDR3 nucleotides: TGTGCCAGTAGCCGGGAGAGCTCCTACAATGGGCAGTTCTTC.